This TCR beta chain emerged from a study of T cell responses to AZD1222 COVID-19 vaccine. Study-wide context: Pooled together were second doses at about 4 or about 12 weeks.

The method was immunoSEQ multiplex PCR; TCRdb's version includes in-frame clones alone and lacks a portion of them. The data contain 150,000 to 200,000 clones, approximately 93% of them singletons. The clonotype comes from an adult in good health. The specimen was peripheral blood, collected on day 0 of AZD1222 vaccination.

The CDR3 here is CASSSERVGTGYRGNTIYF. Here the CDR3 DNA reads TGTGCCAGCAGCTCGGAACGAGTGGGGACAGGGTATCGCGGAAACACCATATATTTT. The chain couples TRBV7-6 to TRBJ1-3; 9 bases align to TRBD1. CDR3 length: 19 residues. The V segment lost 4 bases and the J segment 4 bases; nucleotides outside the gene matches: 17. Germline CDR1 reads SGHVS; CDR2 reads FNYEAQ.